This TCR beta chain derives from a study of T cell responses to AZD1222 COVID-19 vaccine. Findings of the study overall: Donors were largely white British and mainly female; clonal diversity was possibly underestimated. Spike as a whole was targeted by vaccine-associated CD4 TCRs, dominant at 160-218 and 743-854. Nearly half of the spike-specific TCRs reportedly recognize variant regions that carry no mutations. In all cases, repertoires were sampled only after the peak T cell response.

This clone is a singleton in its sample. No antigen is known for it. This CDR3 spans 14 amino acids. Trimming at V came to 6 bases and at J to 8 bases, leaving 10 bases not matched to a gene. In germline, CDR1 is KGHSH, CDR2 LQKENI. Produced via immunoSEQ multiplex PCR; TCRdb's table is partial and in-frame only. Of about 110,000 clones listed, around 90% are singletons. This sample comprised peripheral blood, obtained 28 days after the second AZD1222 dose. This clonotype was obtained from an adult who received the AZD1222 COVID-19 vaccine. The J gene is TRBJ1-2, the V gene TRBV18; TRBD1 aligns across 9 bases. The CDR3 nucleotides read TGTGCCAGCTCGCCGACCGGGACAGGGTACGGCTACACCTTC. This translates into CASSPTGTGYGYTF.